This T cell receptor beta chain was recovered during a study of regulatory T cells in long-lasting Graves disease. This clonotype was recorded many times. In building TCR beta libraries, iRepertoire HTBI primers were used together with Arm-PCR of CDR3 regions. TCRdb reanalysed the multiplex PCR reads using MiXCR and keeps one entry per CDR3 protein. The sample contains 550,000 to 600,000 distinct CDR3 sequences, about 16% of which appear only once. Time point in this sample: newly diagnosed GD, antithyroid drugs for less than 3 months. PBMCs were the source of the RNA used for TCR sequencing. The data were also submitted as part of a second study, on T cells in Graves' hyperthyroidism and ophthalmopathy. As reported in that work: The HTBI primer set drove a first-round RT-PCR of the TCR CDR3.

This receptor was obtained from a man aged 18 to 29 with Graves disease. The input for sequencing was peripheral blood mononuclear cells (PBMCs), taken at new diagnosis, from a patient treated with antithyroid drugs.

CDR3 region: CAWSLDRVTEAFF. The CDR3 nucleotides are TGTGCCTGGAGCTTGGACAGGGTTACTGAAGCTTTCTTT. The chain couples TRBV30 to TRBJ1-1; 8 nucleotides agree with TRBD1. The germline V gene has CDR1 GTSNPN and CDR2 SVGIG (reference sequence). V lost 3 bases and J lost 5; bases outside the gene matches: 5. The CDR3 length is 13 residues.